These 21 T cell receptor beta chains came from one sample sequenced in a study of radiation and T cells in renal cell carcinoma (dated by TCRdb to about 2020). The sample's time point, from its label and the paper: blood 2 weeks post-SBRT. The sample's treatment or condition label is to be understood as: 15 Gy SBRT to primary tumor, nephrectomy 4 weeks later. Library preparation was by the immunoSEQ multiplex PCR assay. Held by TCRdb, this immuneACCESS table contains in-frame sequences only and omits some clones. Under half of the omission traces to an unresolved V gene where checked; the cause of the rest is unknown. The sample table records roughly 120,000 clones; around four fifths of these occur just once. Of the sample, about 1.9% falls within the top ten clones. The sequencing used blood, collected from a patient whose treatment included radiotherapy and nephrectomy. These receptors all come from a woman aged 60-70 years with renal cell carcinoma.

The CDR3 is CATSAQMNTEAFF. The CDR3 region has the DNA TGTGCCACCTCCGCACAGATGAACACTGAAGCTTTCTTT. The chain couples TRBV19 to TRBJ1-1; D is undetermined. Germline-derived CDR1 and CDR2 are LNHDA and SQIVND (reference sequence). The CDR3 length is 13 residues. V was shortened by 10 bases and J by 0 bases, with 12 bases between the two germline ends.

This chain uses TRBV5-6 with TRBJ1-2, with a tentative D call TRBD1 (6 bases). The CDR3 loop spans 15 amino acids. Germline loops: CDR1 SGHDT, CDR2 YYEEEE. V was clipped by 0 bases and J by 8 bases, with 17 bases between them. CDR3 coding DNA: TGTGCCAGCAGCTTGGTTGGTTGGACAGAACGGGGCTACACCTTC. Amino acid sequence: CASSLVGWTERGYTF.

This chain joins TRBV4-3 and TRBJ2-1, with 7 bases aligning to TRBD1. This CDR3 has 15 residues. Germline lookup yields CDR1 LGHNA and CDR2 YSLEER. V was pared by 0 bases and J by 9 bases, with 8 bases of the junction left unmatched. The DNA for the CDR3 is TGCGCCAGCAGCCAAGATTACAGGGGAACGGCTGAGCAGTTCTTC. Its protein is CASSQDYRGTAEQFF.

The genes are TRBV25-1 and TRBJ1-3, with TRBD1 as a possible D gene (6 bases). This CDR3 is built from 13 residues. Between the trimmed V and J ends, which lost 4 bases and 4 bases, there was a span of 8 bases. The germline V gene encodes CDR1 MGHDK and CDR2 SYGVNS. The CDR3 region has the DNA TGTGCCAGCAGTGTGACAGGAGGAAACACCATATATTTT. Amino acid sequence: CASSVTGGNTIYF.

In DNA form, the CDR3 reads TGTGCCAGCAGTTTCCCGGGACAGTCCCGTTATGGCTACACCTTC. Translating gives CASSFPGQSRYGYTF. The chain has TRBV28 and TRBJ1-2; 7 nucleotides agree with TRBD1. Germline V CDR1 and CDR2: MDHEN, SYDVKM. This CDR3 region has 15 residues. The J segment lost 5 bases and the V segment lost 3 bases, leaving 9 bases of the junction unmatched.

This clone was counted only a few times. This rearrangement joins TRBV27 to TRBJ2-1, with 7 bases lining up with TRBD2. This CDR3 is built from 15 residues. Germline trimming cut 5 bases from V and 7 bases from J; bases unmatched to any gene: 11. The V gene's germline CDR1 is MNHEY and CDR2 SMNVEV (reference sequence). The CDR3 DNA is TGTGCCAGCAGTCCCGCGGGAGTAATTAAGAATGAGCAGTTCTTC. Its protein is CASSPAGVIKNEQFF.

This clone was counted a single time. The V call is TRBV6-5, the J call TRBJ1-1; D gene uncertain. Deletions cut 5 bases from V and 0 bases from J, with 7 bases between. Germline V gene lookup returns CDR1 MNHEY and CDR2 SVGAGI. The CDR3 covers 13 residues. The chain's CDR3 is CASSPILNTEAFF. CDR3 sequence (DNA): TGTGCCAGCAGTCCAATACTGAACACTGAAGCTTTCTTT.

This sequence joins TRBV7-9 and TRBJ2-5; no definite D call. CDR3 length: 14 amino acids. V was shortened by 5 bases and J by 4 bases, with 14 bases between the two germline ends. Germline assignment: CDR1 SEHNR and CDR2 FQNEAQ (reference sequence). Here the CDR3 reads CASSLSGSLETQYF. CDR3 in DNA: TGTGCCAGCAGCCTCTCCGGGTCCCTAGAGACCCAGTACTTC.

This clone was observed a handful of times. The chain joins TRBV27 to TRBJ2-7; D not certain. CDR1 and CDR2 from the germline V gene are MNHEY and SMNVEV (reference sequence). The CDR3 runs 14 residues. V lost 6 bases and J 2 bases, leaving 14 bases between the germline ends. CDR3 DNA sequence: TGTGCCAGCAGCCCGTCAGCCCGGACCTACGAGCAGTACTTC. Amino acids: CASSPSARTYEQYF.

V gene TRBV7-3 combines with J gene TRBJ2-1; 8 nucleotides agree with TRBD2. V lost 4 bases, J lost 2 bases, and 4 bases stayed unmatched. CDR1 and CDR2 (germline): SGHTA, FQGTGA. The CDR3 loop spans 15 amino acids. CDR3 DNA sequence: TGTGCCAGCAGCTACAATAGCGGGGCCTACAATGAGCAGTTCTTC. Translation: CASSYNSGAYNEQFF.

This clone was seen once. The CDR3 DNA is TGTGCCAGCAGCTTACGACAGGGTAACTATGGCTACACCTTC. Translating it yields CASSLRQGNYGYTF. The chain employs TRBV9 and TRBJ1-2, with 7 nucleotides matching TRBD1. J was trimmed by 1 base and V by 4 bases; bases with no gene match: 4. The germline gives CDR1 SGDLS, CDR2 YYNGEE. The CDR3 is made up of 14 amino acids.

The chain employs TRBV6-5 and TRBJ1-1; a possible D gene is TRBD1 (6 bases). The germline V and J ends were trimmed by 7 bases and 4 bases, with 16 bases remaining between them. CDR3 length: 14 residues. Germline-derived CDR1 and CDR2 are MNHEY and SVGAGI. The CDR3 DNA reads TGTGCCAGCACCCCACAGGGATTAGCCACTGAAGCTTTCTTT. Protein product: CASTPQGLATEAFF.

This clone came up once. The V call is TRBV19, the J call TRBJ2-7; D ambiguous. The CDR3 loop spans 13 amino acids. Trimming left V 1 base short and J 0 bases short, with 4 bases between. The V gene's germline CDR1 is LNHDA and CDR2 SQIVND (reference sequence). CDR3 region: CASSIGSSYEQYF. The CDR3 nucleotides are TGTGCCAGTAGTATAGGGAGCTCCTACGAGCAGTACTTC.

The chain recombines TRBV29-1 with TRBJ1-1; 9 bases align to TRBD1. Per germline, CDR1 SQVTM and CDR2 ANQGSEA. V trimming: 7 bases; J trimming: 4 bases; junction bases outside the gene matches: 7. This CDR3 has 13 amino acids. The CDR3 DNA follows: TGCAGCGCCGGGACAGGGTTGAGCACTGAAGCTTTCTTT. Residues: CSAGTGLSTEAFF. The full variable domain, its missing parts supplied by reference TRBV29-1 and TRBJ1-1, is SAVISQKPSRDICQRGTSLTIQCQVDSQVTMMFWYRQQPGQSLTLIATANQGSEATYESGFVIDKFPISRPNLTFSTLTVSNMSPEDSSIYLCSAGTGLSTEAFFGQGTRLTVV.

This sequence joins TRBV28 and TRBJ1-2; 7 nucleotides line up with TRBD1. V lost 4 bases, J lost 8 bases, and 10 bases stayed unmatched. Germline CDR1 reads MDHEN; CDR2 reads SYDVKM. The CDR3 covers 14 residues. CDR3 bases: TGTGCCAGCAGTTCGTCGACAGGGCTCGGAGGCTACACCTTC. Protein product: CASSSSTGLGGYTF.

This rearrangement joins TRBV9 to TRBJ1-2; 8 nucleotides align to TRBD1. V lost 0 bases to trimming and J lost 2 bases; unmatched junction nucleotides: 6. CDR1 is SGDLS and CDR2 is YYNGEE in the germline V gene. The CDR3 contains 16 residues. In DNA, the CDR3 is TGTGCCAGCAGCGTAGCAGGGACAGGACTAAACTATGGCTACACCTTC. Its translation: CASSVAGTGLNYGYTF.

The genes are TRBV6-5 and TRBJ2-3; 8 nucleotides line up with TRBD2. The length of the CDR3 is 15 residues. V dropped 1 base and J dropped 3; count of bases not matched to a gene: 3. Germline lookup yields CDR1 MNHEY and CDR2 SVGAGI. CDR3 coding DNA: TGTGCCAGCAGTTACTTCGGACTAGCAACAGATACGCAGTATTTT. This encodes CASSYFGLATDTQYF.

This chain uses TRBV18 with TRBJ1-2; D is perhaps TRBD1 (5 bases). Trimming pared 0 bases from V and 6 bases from J, leaving 11 bases between. Per germline, CDR1 KGHSH and CDR2 LQKENI. The CDR3 is 14 residues long. DNA for the CDR3: TGTGCCAGCTCACCACCGGGGGGGACGGATGGCTACACCTTC. Amino acid sequence: CASSPPGGTDGYTF. Filled out from reference TRBV18 and TRBJ1-2, the complete variable domain reads NAGVMQNPRHLVRRRGQEARLRCSPMKGHSHVYWYRQLPEEGLKFMVYLQKENIIDESGMPKERFSAEFPKEGPSILRIQQVVRGDSAAYFCASSPPGGTDGYTFGSGTRLTVV.

This clone occurred a few times. CDR3 in DNA: TGTGCCAGCAGTGAGAGACAGGGTTTTAATGAAAAACTGTTTTTT. Translation: CASSERQGFNEKLFF. The rearrangement joins TRBV6-1 to TRBJ1-4; the match to TRBD1 covers 7 bases. CDR1 MNHNS and CDR2 SASEGT come from the germline V gene. The J segment lost 4 bases and the V segment lost 3 bases, leaving 5 bases of the junction unmatched. This CDR3 comprises 15 residues.

The CDR3 nucleotides read TGTGCCAGCAGCGTGGGGTTTCAAGAGACCCAGTACTTC. It is translated as CASSVGFQETQYF. V is TRBV9 and J is TRBJ2-5; D is undetermined. The CDR3 has 13 residues. The germline V gene encodes CDR1 SGDLS and CDR2 YYNGEE. V lost 2 bases and J 2 bases, leaving 7 bases between the germline ends. The complete variable domain, with remaining parts taken from reference TRBV9 and TRBJ2-5, reads DSGVTQTPKHLITATGQRVTLRCSPRSGDLSVYWYQQSLDQGLQFLIQYYNGEERAKGNILERFSAQQFPDLHSELNLSSLELGDSALYFCASSVGFQETQYFGPGTRLLVL.

The chain uses TRBV6-6 and TRBJ1-5; TRBD1 aligns across 10 bases. Per germline, CDR1 MNHNY and CDR2 SVGAGI (reference sequence). CDR3 length equals 15 residues. Germline trimming cut 6 bases from V and 5 bases from J; bases unmatched to any gene: 7. CDR3: CASRRDRGGHQPQHF. CDR3 DNA sequence: TGTGCCAGCAGGCGGGACAGGGGAGGGCATCAGCCCCAGCATTTT.